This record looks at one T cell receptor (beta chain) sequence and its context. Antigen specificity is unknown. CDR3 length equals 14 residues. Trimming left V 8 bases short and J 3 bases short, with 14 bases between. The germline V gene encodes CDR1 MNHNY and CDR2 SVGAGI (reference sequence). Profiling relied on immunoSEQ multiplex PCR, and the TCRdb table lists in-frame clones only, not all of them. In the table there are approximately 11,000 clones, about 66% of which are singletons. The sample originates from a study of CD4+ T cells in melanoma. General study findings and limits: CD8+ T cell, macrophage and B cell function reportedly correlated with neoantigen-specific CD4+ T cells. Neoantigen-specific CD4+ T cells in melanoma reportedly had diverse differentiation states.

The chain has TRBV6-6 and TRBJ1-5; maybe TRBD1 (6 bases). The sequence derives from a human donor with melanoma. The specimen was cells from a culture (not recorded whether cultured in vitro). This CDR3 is CASSPRTANQPQHF. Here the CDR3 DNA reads TGTGCCAGCTCCCCGCGGACAGCCAATCAGCCCCAGCATTTT.